The T cell receptor beta chain described here comes from a study of CD8+ T cells in alopecia areata. This CDR3 has 14 amino acids. Trimming took 0 bases from V and 0 from J, leaving 7 bases between them. Germline values: CDR1 SGHRS, CDR2 YFSETQ. Treatment denoted: oral pan-JAK inhibitor, 5-10 mg twice daily. About this clone itself: Its antigen is unidentified.

Study-level results: Scalp repertoires also include resident alphabeta T cells from normal skin.

Reverse transcription of extracted RNA yielded cDNA, which provided the sequencing template. Assay: immunoSEQ multiplex PCR; the TCRdb copy retains only in-frame clones and omits some. Of around 290,000 clones in the sample, 58% were seen once. V usage is TRBV5-1 and J usage is TRBJ2-7; either TRBD1 or TRBD2 may fit D (5 bases each). This receptor was obtained from a human donor with alopecia areata. Sequences were derived from CD4+ T cells sorted from blood, sampled at week 24, from a patient treated with tofacitinib. For the CDR3, the DNA is TGCGCCAGCAGCTTGGGGGACGGCTCCTACGAGCAGTACTTC. Its translation is CASSLGDGSYEQYF. Full variable domain (missing parts from reference TRBV5-1 and TRBJ2-7): KAGVTQTPRYLIKTRGQQVTLSCSPISGHRSVSWYQQTPGQGLQFLFEYFSETQRNKGNFPGRFSGRQFSNSRSEMNVSTLELGDSALYLCASSLGDGSYEQYFGPGTRLTVT.